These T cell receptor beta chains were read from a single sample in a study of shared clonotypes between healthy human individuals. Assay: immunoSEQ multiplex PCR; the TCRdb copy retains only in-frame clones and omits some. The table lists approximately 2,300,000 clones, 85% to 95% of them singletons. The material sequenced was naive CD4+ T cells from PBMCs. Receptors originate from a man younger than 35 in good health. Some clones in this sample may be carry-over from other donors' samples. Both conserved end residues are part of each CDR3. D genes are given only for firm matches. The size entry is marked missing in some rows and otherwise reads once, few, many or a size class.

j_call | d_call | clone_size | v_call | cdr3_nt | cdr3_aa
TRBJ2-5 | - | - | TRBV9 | TGTGCCAGCAGTGCTCCCTCGTACCAAGAGACCCAGTACTTC | CASSAPSYQETQYF
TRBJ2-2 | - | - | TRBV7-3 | TGTGCCAGCAGCCGTCTCGGGGACACCGGGGAGCTGTTTTTT | CASSRLGDTGELFF
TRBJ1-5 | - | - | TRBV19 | TGTGCCAGTAGTATTTGGGGGAGCAATCAGCCCCAGCATTTT | CASSIWGSNQPQHF
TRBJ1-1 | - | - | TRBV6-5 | TGTGCCAGCAGTTATAGAAGAGGGGGATTGGGCACTGAAGCTTTCTTT | CASSYRRGGLGTEAFF
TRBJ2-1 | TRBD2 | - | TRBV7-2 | TGTGCCAGCAGACCCAGGCTTAGCGGGAGTCTTGAGCAGTTCTTC | CASRPRLSGSLEQFF
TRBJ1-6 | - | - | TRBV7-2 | TGTGCCAGCAGCCACCTAGGGGGTGATTCACCCCTCCACTTT | CASSHLGGDSPLHF
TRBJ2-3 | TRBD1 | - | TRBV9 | TGTGCCAGCAGCGAAACAGGGGCAGGGACAGATACGCAGTATTTT | CASSETGAGTDTQYF
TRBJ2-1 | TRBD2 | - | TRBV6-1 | TGTGCCAGCAGTGCTGAGCGGGACTCCTACAATGAGCAGTTCTTC | CASSAERDSYNEQFF
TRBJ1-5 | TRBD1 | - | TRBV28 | TGTGCCAGCAAGAACCGGGACAGGGTCTATCAGCCCCAGCATTTT | CASKNRDRVYQPQHF
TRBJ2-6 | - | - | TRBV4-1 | TGCGCCAGCAGCCAAGTATCCGGGTCTGGGGCCAACGTCCTGACTTTC | CASSQVSGSGANVLTF
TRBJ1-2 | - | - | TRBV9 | TGTGCCAGCAGCGTAGCCGGGACGGACTTCTATGGCTACACCTTC | CASSVAGTDFYGYTF
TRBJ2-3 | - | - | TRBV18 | TGTGCCAGCTCACCACCTCCCGGGTGGGATACGCAGTATTTT | CASSPPPGWDTQYF
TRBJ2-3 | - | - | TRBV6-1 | TGTGCCAGCAGTGTGAGGCAGATTGGAGATACGCAGTATTTT | CASSVRQIGDTQYF
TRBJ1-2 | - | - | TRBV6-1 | TGTGCCAGCCGACCATCCCGGGAGGTTCACTATGGCTACACCTTC | CASRPSREVHYGYTF
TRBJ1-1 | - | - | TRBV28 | TGTGCCAGCAGGAAGACTGAAGCTTTCTTT | CASRKTEAFF
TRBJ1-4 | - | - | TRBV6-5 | TGTGCCAGCAGTTTTCGCCCGTGGGCTAATGAAAAACTGTTTTTT | CASSFRPWANEKLFF
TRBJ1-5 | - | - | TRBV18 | TGTGCCAGCTCACACTCGGACAGTCGTCAGCCCCAGCATTTT | CASSHSDSRQPQHF
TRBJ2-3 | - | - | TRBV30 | TGTGCCTGGAGTGTACGGGAAGATACGCAGTATTTT | CAWSVREDTQYF
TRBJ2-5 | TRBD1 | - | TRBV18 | TGTGCCAGCTCACCTCGCCGGGACAGGGCACAAGAGACCCAGTACTTC | CASSPRRDRAQETQYF
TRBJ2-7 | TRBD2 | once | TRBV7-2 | TGTGCCAGCAGCTTAGGGACTAGCGGGAGTGAGCAGTACTTC | CASSLGTSGSEQYF
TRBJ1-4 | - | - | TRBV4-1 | TGCGCCAGCAGCATCGGGGGGTTCCGGGAAAAACTGTTTTTT | CASSIGGFREKLFF
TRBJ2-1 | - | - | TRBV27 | TGTGCCAGCAGTTTACTGGCCCGGGCAGGCTGGGGAAATGAGCAGTTCTTC | CASSLLARAGWGNEQFF
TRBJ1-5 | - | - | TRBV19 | TGTGCCAGTAGTATATGGTCGAGGGAGAATCAGCCCCAGCATTTT | CASSIWSRENQPQHF
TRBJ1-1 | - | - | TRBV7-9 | TGTGCCAGCAGCTTAGCGTCGGGCAGGGGTGTCCCTGAAGCTTTCTTT | CASSLASGRGVPEAFF
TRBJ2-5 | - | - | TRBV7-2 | TGTGCCAGCAGCTCCGGTCCTACCGGGACCCAGTACTTC | CASSSGPTGTQYF
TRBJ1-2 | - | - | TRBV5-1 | TGCGCCAGCAGCTTTGGGGGCGCGAATGGCTACACCTTC | CASSFGGANGYTF
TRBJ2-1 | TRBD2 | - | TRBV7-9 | TGTGCCAGCAGCTTACGAACTAGCGGGAGCCGCAATGAGCAGTTCTTC | CASSLRTSGSRNEQFF
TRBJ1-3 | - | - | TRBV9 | TGTGCCAGCAGCGTAGCCGATTACAGGAACTCTGGAAACACCATATATTTT | CASSVADYRNSGNTIYF
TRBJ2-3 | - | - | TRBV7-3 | TGTGCCAGCAGCCCTTTGGGGACGACGTCAGATACGCAGTATTTT | CASSPLGTTSDTQYF
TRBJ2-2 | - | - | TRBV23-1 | TGCGCCAGCAGGGACGCGGGGCTAGCGCCCATGAAGACCGGGGAGCTGTTTTTT | CASRDAGLAPMKTGELFF
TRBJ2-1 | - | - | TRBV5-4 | TGTGCCAGCAGCTTGGCCACGCGGGAGCAGTTCTTC | CASSLATREQFF
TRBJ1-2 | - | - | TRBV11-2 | TGTGCCAGCAGCTTAGGAGGGCTCTATGGCTACACCTTC | CASSLGGLYGYTF
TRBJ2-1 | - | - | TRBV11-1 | TGTGCCAGCAGCTTCGGCGGGGTTTCCTACAATGAGCAGTTCTTC | CASSFGGVSYNEQFF
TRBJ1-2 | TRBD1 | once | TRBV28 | TGTGCCAGCAGGCCAGGGGGGGCCTTCGCCTATGGCTACACCTTC | CASRPGGAFAYGYTF
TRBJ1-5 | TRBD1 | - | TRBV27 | TGTGCCAGCAGTGCCGGGACAGGCTTCGGATACAATCAGCCCCAGCATTTT | CASSAGTGFGYNQPQHF
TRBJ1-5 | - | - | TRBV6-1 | TGTGCCAGCAGTGTCATGGATAGCAATCAGCCCCAGCATTTT | CASSVMDSNQPQHF
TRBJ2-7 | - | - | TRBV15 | TGTGCCACCAGCAGAGACAGGGTCTCCTACGAGCAGTACTTC | CATSRDRVSYEQYF
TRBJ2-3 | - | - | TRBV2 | TGTGCCATCAGTCGAGCAGGGAGTTTGACAGATACGCAGTATTTT | CAISRAGSLTDTQYF
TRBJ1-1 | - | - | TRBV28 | TGTGCCAGCAGTTCGCCCGAGAACACTGAAGCTTTCTTT | CASSSPENTEAFF
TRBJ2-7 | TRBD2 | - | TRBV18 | TGTGCCAGCTCAACCGGGACTAGCGGAGCCTACGAGCAGTACTTC | CASSTGTSGAYEQYF
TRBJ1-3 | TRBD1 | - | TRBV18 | TGTGCCAGCTCACCACTGGACAGGGAAAACACCATATATTTT | CASSPLDRENTIYF
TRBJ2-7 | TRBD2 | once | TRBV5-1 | TGCGCCAGCAGCCCGGGGTTAGGGCTAGCGGGAGAAAGGCTGTACGAGCAGTACTTC | CASSPGLGLAGERLYEQYF
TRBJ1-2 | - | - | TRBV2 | TGTGCCAGCAGTGTGTTTTCAGGGGTGTATGGCTACACCTTC | CASSVFSGVYGYTF
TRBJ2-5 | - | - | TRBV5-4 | TGTGCCAGCAGCTTGGCCTTTTCGTGGGCCCAAGAGACCCAGTACTTC | CASSLAFSWAQETQYF
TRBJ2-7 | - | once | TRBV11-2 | TGTGCCAGCAGCTTAACGTCCTACGAGCAGTACTTC | CASSLTSYEQYF
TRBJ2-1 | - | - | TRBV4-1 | TGCGCCAGCAGCCAAGTTGGAACATTTCAGTTCTTC | CASSQVGTFQFF
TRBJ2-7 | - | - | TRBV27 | TGTGCCAGCAGTTTAAAACGGTTTGATCACGAGCAGTACTTC | CASSLKRFDHEQYF
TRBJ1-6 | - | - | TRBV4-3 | TGCGCCAGCAGCCAGGCCGACGGGGGGCTAGCGGATTCACCCCTCCACTTT | CASSQADGGLADSPLHF
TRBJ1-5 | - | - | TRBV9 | TGTGCCAGCAGCGTAGGGGACGGGGGCCCTCAGCCCCAGCATTTT | CASSVGDGGPQPQHF
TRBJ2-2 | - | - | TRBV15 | TGTGCCACCAGCAGAGATATCACCGGGGAGCTGTTTTTT | CATSRDITGELFF
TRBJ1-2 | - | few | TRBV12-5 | TGTGCTAGTGGTTTGGGGAGCAGTAATGGGGACTACACCTTC | CASGLGSSNGDYTF
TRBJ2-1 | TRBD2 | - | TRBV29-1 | TGCAGCGGCGGGAGTACCTTTTACAATGAGCAGTTCTTC | CSGGSTFYNEQFF
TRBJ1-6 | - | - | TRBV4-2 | TGTGCCAGCAGCCAAGAAGTCCACCAGCGCCTCCACTTT | CASSQEVHQRLHF
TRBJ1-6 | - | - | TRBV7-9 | TGTGCCAGCGGACAGTCCCAGGGTTCACCCCTCCACTTT | CASGQSQGSPLHF
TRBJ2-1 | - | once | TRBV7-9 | TGTGCCAGCAGCCCATGGGGGACTTCCTACAATGAGCAGTTCTTC | CASSPWGTSYNEQFF
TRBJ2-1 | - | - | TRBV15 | TGTGCCACCAGCAGAGGGGACTTTTTAAACAATGAGCAGTTCTTC | CATSRGDFLNNEQFF
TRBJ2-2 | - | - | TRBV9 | TGTGCCAGCAGCGTAGGAGGTATCGCGAACACCGGGGAGCTGTTTTTT | CASSVGGIANTGELFF
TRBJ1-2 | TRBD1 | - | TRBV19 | TGTGCCAGTACAATCGGACAGGGGGTTGGTGGCTACACCTTC | CASTIGQGVGGYTF